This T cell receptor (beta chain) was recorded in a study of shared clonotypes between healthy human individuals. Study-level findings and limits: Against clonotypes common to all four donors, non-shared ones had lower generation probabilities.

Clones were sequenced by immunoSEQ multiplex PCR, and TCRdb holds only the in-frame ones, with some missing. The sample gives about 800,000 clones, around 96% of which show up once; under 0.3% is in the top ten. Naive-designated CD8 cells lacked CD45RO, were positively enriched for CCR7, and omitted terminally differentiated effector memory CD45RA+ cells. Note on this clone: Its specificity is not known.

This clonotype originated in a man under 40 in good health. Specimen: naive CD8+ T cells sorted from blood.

CDR3 in amino acids: CASMGQGFTEAFF. The CDR3 DNA reads as TGTGCCTCGATGGGACAGGGGTTCACTGAAGCTTTCTTT. The rearrangement joins TRBV11-2 to TRBJ1-1, with 10 bases fitting TRBD1. Unmatched junction bases numbered 7, after V lost 11 bases and J lost 4 bases. CDR1 SGHAT and CDR2 FQNNGV come from the germline V gene. The CDR3 extends over 13 amino acids. The whole variable domain, remainder taken from reference TRBV11-2 and TRBJ1-1, is EAGVAQSPRYKIIEKRQSVAFWCNPISGHATLYWYQQILGQGPKLLIQFQNNGVVDDSQLPKDRFSAERLKGVDSTLKIQPAKLEDSAVYLCASMGQGFTEAFFGQGTRLTVV.